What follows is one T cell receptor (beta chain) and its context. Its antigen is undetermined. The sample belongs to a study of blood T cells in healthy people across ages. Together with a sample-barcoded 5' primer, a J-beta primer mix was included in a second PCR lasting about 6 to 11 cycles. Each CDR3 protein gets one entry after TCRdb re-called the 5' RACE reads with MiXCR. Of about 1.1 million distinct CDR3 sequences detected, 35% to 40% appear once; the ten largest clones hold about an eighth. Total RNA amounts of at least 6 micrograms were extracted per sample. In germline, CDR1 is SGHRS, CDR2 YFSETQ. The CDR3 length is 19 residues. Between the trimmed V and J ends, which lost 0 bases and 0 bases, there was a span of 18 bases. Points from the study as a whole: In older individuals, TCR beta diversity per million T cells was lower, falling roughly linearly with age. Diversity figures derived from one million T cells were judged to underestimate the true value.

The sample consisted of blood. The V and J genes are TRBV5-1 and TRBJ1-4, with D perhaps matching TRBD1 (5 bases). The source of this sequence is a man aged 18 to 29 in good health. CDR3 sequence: CASSLGLGHEGSTNEKLFF. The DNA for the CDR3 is TGCGCCAGCAGCTTGGGCCTTGGACACGAGGGTTCAACTAATGAAAAACTGTTTTTT.